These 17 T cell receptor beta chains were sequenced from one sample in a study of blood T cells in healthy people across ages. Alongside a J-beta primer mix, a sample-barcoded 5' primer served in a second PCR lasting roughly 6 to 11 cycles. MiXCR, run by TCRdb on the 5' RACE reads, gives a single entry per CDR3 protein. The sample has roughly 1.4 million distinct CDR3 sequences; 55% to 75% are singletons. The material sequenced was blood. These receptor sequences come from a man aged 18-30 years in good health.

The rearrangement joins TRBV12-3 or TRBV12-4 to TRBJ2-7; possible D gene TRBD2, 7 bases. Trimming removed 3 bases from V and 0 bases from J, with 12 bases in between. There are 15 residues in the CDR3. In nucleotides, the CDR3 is TGTGCCAGCAGTTTTCACGGGGGGCTCTCCTACGAGCAGTACTTC. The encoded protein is CASSFHGGLSYEQYF.

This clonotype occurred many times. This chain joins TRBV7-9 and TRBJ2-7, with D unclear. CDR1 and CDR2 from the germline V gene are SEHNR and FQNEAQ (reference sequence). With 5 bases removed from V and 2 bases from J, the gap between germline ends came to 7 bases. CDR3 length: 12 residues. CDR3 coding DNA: TGTGCCAGCAGCCCTACAGCCTACGAGCAGTACTTC. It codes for CASSPTAYEQYF.

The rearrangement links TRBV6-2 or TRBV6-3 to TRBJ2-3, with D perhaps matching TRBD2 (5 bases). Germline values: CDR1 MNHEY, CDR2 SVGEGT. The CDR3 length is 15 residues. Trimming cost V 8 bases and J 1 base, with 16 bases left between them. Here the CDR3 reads CASSSYTEGTDTQYF. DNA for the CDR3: TGTGCCAGCTCCTCCTACACGGAGGGCACAGATACGCAGTATTTT.

CDR3 coding DNA: TGTGCCAGCAGCCAAGACCGTTCGACGGAGGGGAAAGAGACCCAGTACTTC. It codes for CASSQDRSTEGKETQYF. This chain connects TRBV3-1 to TRBJ2-5; TRBD2 might be the D (6 bases). With 0 bases removed from V and 3 bases from J, the gap between germline ends came to 17 bases. The CDR3 length is 17 residues. CDR1 LGHDT and CDR2 YNNKEL come from the germline V gene (reference sequence).

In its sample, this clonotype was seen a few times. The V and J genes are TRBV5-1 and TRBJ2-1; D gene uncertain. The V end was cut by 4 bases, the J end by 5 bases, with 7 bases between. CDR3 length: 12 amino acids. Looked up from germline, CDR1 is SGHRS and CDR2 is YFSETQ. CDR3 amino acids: CASSTTDNEQFF. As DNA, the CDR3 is TGCGCCAGCAGCACCACAGACAATGAGCAGTTCTTC.

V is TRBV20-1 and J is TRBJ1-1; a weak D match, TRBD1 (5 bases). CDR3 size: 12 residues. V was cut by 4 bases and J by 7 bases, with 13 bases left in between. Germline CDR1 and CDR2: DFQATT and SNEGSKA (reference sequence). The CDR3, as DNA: TGCAGTGCTAACTTAGGGGCGGATGAAGCTTTCTTT. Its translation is CSANLGADEAFF.

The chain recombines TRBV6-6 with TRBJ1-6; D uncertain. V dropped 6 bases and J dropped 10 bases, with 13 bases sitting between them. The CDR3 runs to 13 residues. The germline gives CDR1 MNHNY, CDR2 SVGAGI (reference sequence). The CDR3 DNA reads TGTGCCAGCAGAGCGGGCGCGGGATCACCCCTCCACTTT. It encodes CASRAGAGSPLHF.

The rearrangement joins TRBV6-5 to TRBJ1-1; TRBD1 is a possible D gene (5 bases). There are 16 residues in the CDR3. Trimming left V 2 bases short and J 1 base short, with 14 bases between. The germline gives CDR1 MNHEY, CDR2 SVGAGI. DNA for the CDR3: TGTGCCAGCAGTTACGGGGGAGGGATACAGAACACTGAAGCTTTCTTT. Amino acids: CASSYGGGIQNTEAFF.

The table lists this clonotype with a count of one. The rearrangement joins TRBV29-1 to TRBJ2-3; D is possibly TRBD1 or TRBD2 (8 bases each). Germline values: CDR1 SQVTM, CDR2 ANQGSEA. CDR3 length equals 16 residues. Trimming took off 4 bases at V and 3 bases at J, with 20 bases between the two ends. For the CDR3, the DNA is TGCAGCGTTGCCTCGGGAGGGACAGGAGCTACAGATACGCAGTATTTT. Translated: CSVASGGTGATDTQYF.

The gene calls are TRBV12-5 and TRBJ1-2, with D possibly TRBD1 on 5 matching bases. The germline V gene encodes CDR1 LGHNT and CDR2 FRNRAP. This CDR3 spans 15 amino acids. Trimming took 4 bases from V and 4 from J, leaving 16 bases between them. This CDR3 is CASGSRDPVPYGYTF. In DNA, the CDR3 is TGTGCTAGTGGTTCCCGGGACCCAGTTCCCTATGGCTACACCTTC. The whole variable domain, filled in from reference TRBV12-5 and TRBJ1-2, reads DARVTQTPRHKVTEMGQEVTMRCQPILGHNTVFWYRQTMMQGLELLAYFRNRAPLDDSGMPKDRFSAEMPDATLATLKIQPSEPRDSAVYFCASGSRDPVPYGYTFGSGTRLTVV.

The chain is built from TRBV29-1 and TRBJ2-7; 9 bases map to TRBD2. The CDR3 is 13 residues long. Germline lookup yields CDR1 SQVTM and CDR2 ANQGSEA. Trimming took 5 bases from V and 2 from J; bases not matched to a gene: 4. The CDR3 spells CSVRRTSAYEQYF. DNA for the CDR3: TGCAGCGTTCGTCGGACTAGCGCCTACGAGCAGTACTTC.

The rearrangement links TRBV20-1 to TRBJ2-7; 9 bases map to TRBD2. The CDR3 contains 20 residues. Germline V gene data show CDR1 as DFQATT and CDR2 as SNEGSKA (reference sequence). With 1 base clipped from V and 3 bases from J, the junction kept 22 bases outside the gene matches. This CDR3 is CSARGAAGGVSSFNIYEQYF. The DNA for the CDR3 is TGCAGTGCTAGAGGAGCTGCGGGAGGGGTTTCAAGCTTTAACATCTACGAGCAGTACTTC.

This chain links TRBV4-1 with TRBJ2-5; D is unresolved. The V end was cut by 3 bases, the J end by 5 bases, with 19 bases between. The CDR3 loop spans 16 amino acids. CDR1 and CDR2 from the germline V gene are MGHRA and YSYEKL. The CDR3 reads CASSQTSTHLSETQYF. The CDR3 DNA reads TGCGCCAGCAGCCAGACTTCTACCCATTTATCGGAGACCCAGTACTTC.

The CDR3 protein is CASREGTSGAINEQYF. CDR3 bases: TGTGCCAGCAGGGAGGGGACTAGCGGGGCAATCAATGAGCAGTACTTC. This chain uses TRBV6-2 or TRBV6-3 with TRBJ2-5; 13 bases align to TRBD2. The CDR3 is 16 amino acids. Germline CDR1 and CDR2: MNHEY and SVGEGT. The trim removed 6 bases at V and 11 bases at J, leaving 15 bases unmatched.

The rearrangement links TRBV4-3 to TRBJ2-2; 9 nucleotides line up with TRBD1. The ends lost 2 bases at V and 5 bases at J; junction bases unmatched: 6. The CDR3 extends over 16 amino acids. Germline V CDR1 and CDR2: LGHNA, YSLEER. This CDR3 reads CASSQQGQGMTGELFF. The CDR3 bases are TGCGCCAGCAGCCAACAGGGACAGGGTATGACCGGGGAGCTGTTTTTT.

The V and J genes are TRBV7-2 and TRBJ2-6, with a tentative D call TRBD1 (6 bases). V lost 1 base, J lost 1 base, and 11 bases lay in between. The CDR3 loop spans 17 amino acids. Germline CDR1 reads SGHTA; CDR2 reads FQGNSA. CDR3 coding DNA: TGTGCCAGCAGCTTAGTTGGCAGGGGATCTGGGGCCAACGTCCTGACTTTC. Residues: CASSLVGRGSGANVLTF.

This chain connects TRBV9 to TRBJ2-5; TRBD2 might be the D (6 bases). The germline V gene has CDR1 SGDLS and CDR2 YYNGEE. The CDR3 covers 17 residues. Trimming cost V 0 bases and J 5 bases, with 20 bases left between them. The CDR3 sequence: CASSVADGVAVGETQYF. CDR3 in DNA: TGTGCCAGCAGCGTAGCTGATGGGGTAGCGGTGGGGGAGACCCAGTACTTC.